This TCR beta chain stems from a study of T cell changes during pregnancy in multiple sclerosis. The CDR3 extends over 16 amino acids. After removal of 4 bases from V and 1 base from J, the junction contained 9 bases not matched to a gene. Germline loops: CDR1 SGHTS, CDR2 YDEGEE. Some clones are missing from TCRdb's copy, which holds only in-frame ones; the method was immunoSEQ multiplex PCR. Seen here are about 93,000 clones, 80% to 95% observed once, and the top ten hold 2% to 2.5%. The TCR was taken from a female donor with multiple sclerosis, enrolled in a pregnancy study. This sample comprised peripheral blood, obtained after pregnancy. The V call is TRBV5-8, the J call TRBJ1-1, with 8 bases identical to TRBD1. The CDR3 nucleotides are TGTGCCAGCAGCCCCGGATGGACAGGGAAGAACACTGAAGCTTTCTTT. Translating gives CASSPGWTGKNTEAFF. Using reference TRBV5-8 and TRBJ1-1 for the parts outside the CDR3, the full variable domain is EAGVTQSPTHLIKTRGQQATLRCSPISGHTSVYWYQQALGLGLQFLLWYDEGEERNRGNFPPRFSGRQFPNYSSELNVNALELEDSALYLCASSPGWTGKNTEAFFGQGTRLTVV.